This T cell receptor (beta chain) is drawn from a study of vaccination effects on CD4 cells after COVID-19. V was clipped by 3 bases and J by 4 bases; unmatched bases: 4. This CDR3 has 14 residues. CDR1 and CDR2 (germline): SGHNT, YYREEE (reference sequence). ViraFEST expansion of antigen-specific CD4+ T cells with viral peptide pools preceded sequencing. Around day 10 of culture, CD4+ T cells were separated out. Neither prior SARS-CoV-2 infection nor positive nucleocapsid antibodies were present in the vaccine recipients. Only a few counts were recorded for this clone. Its target is unknown. The table came from immunoSEQ multiplex PCR; TCRdb's copy has only in-frame clones and leaves some out. The repertoire holds 28,000 or so clones, with 72% as singletons.

The V gene is TRBV5-4, the J gene TRBJ2-7; TRBD2 matches 10 bases. The sequences come from CD4+ T cells from PBMCs cultured with SARS-CoV-2 spike peptides, collected before COVID-19 vaccination. The receptor was isolated from a human donor who received a COVID-19 vaccine. CDR3 residues: CASSSPGLAYEQYF. The CDR3 DNA is TGTGCCAGCAGCTCGCCGGGACTAGCGTACGAGCAGTACTTC.